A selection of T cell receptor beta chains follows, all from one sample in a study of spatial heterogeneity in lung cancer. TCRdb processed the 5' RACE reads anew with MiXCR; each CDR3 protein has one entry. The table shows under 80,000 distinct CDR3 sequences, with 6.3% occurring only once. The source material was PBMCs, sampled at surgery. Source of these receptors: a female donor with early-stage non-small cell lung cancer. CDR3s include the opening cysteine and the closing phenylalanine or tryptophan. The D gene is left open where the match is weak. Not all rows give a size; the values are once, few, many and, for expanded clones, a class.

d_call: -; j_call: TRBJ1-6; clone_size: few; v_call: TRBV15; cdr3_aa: CATSTQGGNSPLHF; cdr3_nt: TGTGCCACCAGCACACAGGGTGGGAATTCACCCCTCCACTTT
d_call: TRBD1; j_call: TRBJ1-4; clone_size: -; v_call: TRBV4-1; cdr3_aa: CASSQYTGGTNEKLFF; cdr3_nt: TGCGCCAGCAGCCAGTATACAGGGGGAACTAATGAAAAACTGTTTTTT
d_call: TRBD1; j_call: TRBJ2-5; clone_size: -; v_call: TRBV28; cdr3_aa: CANSTQGSRETQYF; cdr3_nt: TGTGCCAACAGTACACAGGGGTCGCGAGAGACCCAGTACTTC
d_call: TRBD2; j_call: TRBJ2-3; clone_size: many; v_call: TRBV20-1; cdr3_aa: CSAAPRSGEVTDTQYF; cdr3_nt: TGCAGTGCTGCACCGCGTAGCGGGGAAGTCACAGATACGCAGTATTTT
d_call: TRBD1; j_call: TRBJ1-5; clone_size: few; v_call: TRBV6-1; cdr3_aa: CASSRDRVNQPQHF; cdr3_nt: TGTGCCAGCAGCCGGGACAGGGTGAATCAGCCCCAGCATTTT
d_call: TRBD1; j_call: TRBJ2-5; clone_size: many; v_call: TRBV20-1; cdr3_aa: CTARGTGAETQYF; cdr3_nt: TGCACCGCTAGGGGGACAGGGGCGGAGACCCAGTACTTC
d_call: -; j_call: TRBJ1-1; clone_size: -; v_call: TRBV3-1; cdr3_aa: CASSQAGTEACF; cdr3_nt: TGTGCCAGCAGCCAAGCTGGCACTGAAGCTTGCTTT
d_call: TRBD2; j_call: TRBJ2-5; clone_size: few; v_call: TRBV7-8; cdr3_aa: CASSSRTSGAVIQETQYF; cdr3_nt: TGTGCCAGCAGCTCGCGGACTAGCGGAGCCGTTATCCAAGAGACCCAGTACTTC
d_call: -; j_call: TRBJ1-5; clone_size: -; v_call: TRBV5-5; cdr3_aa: CASSGEVRSSQPQHF; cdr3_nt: TGTGCCAGCAGCGGGGAGGTGAGGAGCTCTCAGCCCCAGCATTTT
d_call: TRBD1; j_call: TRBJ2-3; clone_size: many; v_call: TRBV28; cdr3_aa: CASSLSGTDPATDTQYF; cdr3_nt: TGTGCCAGCAGTTTGTCCGGGACAGATCCAGCCACAGATACGCAGTATTTT
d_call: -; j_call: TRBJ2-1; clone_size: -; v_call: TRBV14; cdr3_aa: CASSQEYRASGPGEQFF; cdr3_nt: TGTGCCAGCAGCCAAGAATACAGGGCTAGCGGCCCTGGAGAGCAGTTCTTC